These T cell receptor beta chains were read from a single sample in a study of blood T cell repertoires in COVID-19. Profiling relied on immunoSEQ multiplex PCR, and the TCRdb table lists in-frame clones only, not all of them. Of approximately 290,000 clones listed, 89% are singletons. Sequencing input: peripheral blood. The source of these receptors is a woman between 55 and 75 years old with acute or convalescent COVID-19. CDR3s include the opening cysteine and the closing phenylalanine or tryptophan. D genes are given only for firm matches. The size field is filled for only some rows; it gives once, few, many or a size class.

d_call	v_call	j_call	clone_size	cdr3_length	cdr3_nt	cdr3_aa
TRBD1	TRBV29-1	TRBJ2-7	.	14	TGCAGCGTTGAAGATTGGCAGGGGGAGTACGAGCAGTACTTC	CSVEDWQGEYEQYF
TRBD1	TRBV5-1	TRBJ1-5	.	15	TGCGCCAGCAGCGTAACAGGGGATAGCAATCAGCCCCAGCATTTT	CASSVTGDSNQPQHF
.	TRBV9	TRBJ2-5	.	19	TGTGCCAGCAGCTCCGAAAGGGAGGTTGCGGGGTGGGTCACAGAGACCCAGTACTTC	CASSSEREVAGWVTETQYF
TRBD1	TRBV28	TRBJ1-2	.	14	TGTGCCAGCAGCCCATCGACAGGGACCTATGGCTACACCTTC	CASSPSTGTYGYTF
TRBD1	TRBV19	TRBJ1-5	.	15	TGTGCCAGTAGTACCGCGAAACAGGGGAATCAGCCCCAGCATTTT	CASSTAKQGNQPQHF
.	TRBV28	TRBJ1-2	.	17	TGTGCCAGCAGTTTACGGGGGAGCAAGGGGCCTAACTATGGCTACACCTTC	CASSLRGSKGPNYGYTF
.	TRBV28	TRBJ1-5	once	14	TGTGCCAGCAGTTTGGGGGGTGAGAATCAGCCCCAGCATTTT	CASSLGGENQPQHF
TRBD2	TRBV5-5	TRBJ2-2	.	17	TGTGCCAGCAGCTTAGGTCCTAGCGGGAGTGTCACCGGGGAGCTGTTTTTT	CASSLGPSGSVTGELFF
.	TRBV7-9	TRBJ2-5	.	13	TGTGCCAGCACCAGAAGCGGCCAAGAGACCCAGTACTTC	CASTRSGQETQYF
.	TRBV27	TRBJ2-3	.	16	TGTGCCAGCCAGAGGGGCCCGGGACTTCACACAGATACGCAGTATTTT	CASQRGPGLHTDTQYF
TRBD1	TRBV4-3	TRBJ1-2	.	14	TGCACCAGCAGCCGTGCCGGGACAGGGACTGGCTACACCTTC	CTSSRAGTGTGYTF
.	TRBV11-2	TRBJ2-7	.	17	TGTGCCAGCAGCACGCTCCGACCGGGACTTCGGGGCTACGAGCAGTACTTC	CASSTLRPGLRGYEQYF
TRBD1	TRBV2	TRBJ2-2	.	15	TGTGCCAGCAACTACAGGGGGCCAGATACCGGGGAGCTGTTTTTT	CASNYRGPDTGELFF
TRBD2	TRBV5-1	TRBJ2-1	.	15	TGCGCCAGCAGCTTCGGCCTAGCGGGGGACTATGAGCAGTTCTTC	CASSFGLAGDYEQFF
.	TRBV6-2/TRBV6-3	TRBJ1-1	.	15	TGTGCCAGCAGCTCCCGGTTGCCTGTGAACACTGAAGCTTTCTTT	CASSSRLPVNTEAFF
TRBD1	TRBV28	TRBJ2-7	.	14	TGTGCCAGCAGACCCGGACAGGGCTCCTACGAGCAGTACTTC	CASRPGQGSYEQYF
.	TRBV5-1	TRBJ1-1	.	13	TGCGCCAGCAGCTTGGGACGGGTGACTGAAGCTTTCTTT	CASSLGRVTEAFF
TRBD1	TRBV10-2	TRBJ1-6	once	14	TGCGCCAGCACTATCGGACAGGGGAAATCACCCCTCCACTTT	CASTIGQGKSPLHF
.	TRBV7-9	TRBJ2-6	.	16	TGTGCCAGCAGCTCCCGGGAGCAGGCTGGGGCCAACGTCCTGACTTTC	CASSSREQAGANVLTF
.	TRBV19	TRBJ1-4	once	15	TGTGCCAGTAGCCAGGGAGGGGTTGCTAATGAAAAACTGTTTTTT	CASSQGGVANEKLFF
TRBD1	TRBV28	TRBJ1-2	.	13	TGTGCCAGCAGTCCGAGGACAGGGTATGGCTACACCTTC	CASSPRTGYGYTF
.	TRBV28	TRBJ1-2	.	13	TGTGCCAGCAGGCAAGACACGGGGAATGGCTACACCTTC	CASRQDTGNGYTF